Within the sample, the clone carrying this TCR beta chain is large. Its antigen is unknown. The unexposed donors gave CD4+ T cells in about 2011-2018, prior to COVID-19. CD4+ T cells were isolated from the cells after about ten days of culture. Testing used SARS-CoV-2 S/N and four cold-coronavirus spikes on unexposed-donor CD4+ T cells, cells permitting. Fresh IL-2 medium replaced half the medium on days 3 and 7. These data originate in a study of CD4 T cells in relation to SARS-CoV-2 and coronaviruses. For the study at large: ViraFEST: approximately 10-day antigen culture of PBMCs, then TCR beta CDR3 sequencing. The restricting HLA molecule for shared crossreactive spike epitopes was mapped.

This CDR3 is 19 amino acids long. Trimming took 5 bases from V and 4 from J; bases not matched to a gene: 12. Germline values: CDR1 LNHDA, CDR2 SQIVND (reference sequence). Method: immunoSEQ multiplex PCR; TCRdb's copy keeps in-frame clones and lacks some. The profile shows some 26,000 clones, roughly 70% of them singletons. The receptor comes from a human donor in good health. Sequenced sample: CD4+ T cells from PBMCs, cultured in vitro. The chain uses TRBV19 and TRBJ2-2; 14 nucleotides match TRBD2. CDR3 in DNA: TGTGCCAGTAGTCCCCCGTCGGGACTAGCGGGAGCGGGCACCGGGGAGCTGTTTTTT. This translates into CASSPPSGLAGAGTGELFF.